The text below deals with one T cell receptor beta chain. Which antigen it targets is not known. Per-nucleotide qualities are absent, and no much larger clonotype sits a single base away. The sample comes from a study of OX40 agonist ivuxolimab in advanced cancers. Notes on the research overall: The costimulatory receptor OX40 (CD134) was targeted by ivuxolimab, a fully human IgG2 agonistic monoclonal antibody. The dose-escalation cohort was roughly 87% male with a mean age of about 60 years, ranging from 23 to 79. The paper reports the monotherapy dose-escalation portion (N of about 56 patients) of the phase I ivuxolimab trial. Intravenous ivuxolimab was administered to patients every 2 weeks at six dose levels: 0.01, 0.1, 0.3, 1.5, 3 and 10 mg/kg. Patients were allowed to have had prior anti-PD-1, anti-PD-L1 or anti-CTLA-4 therapy, and approximately 40% of the dose-escalation patients had previously received checkpoint inhibitors. Of the roughly 54 dose-escalation patients, hepatocellular carcinoma was present in about 20, melanoma in about 15, renal cell carcinoma in 9 and head and neck cancer in 9. Partial responses were achieved by three dose-escalation patients, of whom one had hepatocellular carcinoma and two had cutaneous melanoma. The purpose of peripheral TCRbeta sequencing was to test whether ivuxolimab changed TCR sequence diversity and led to clonal T-cell expansion. What the research found in general, with its limitations: In partial responders in the 0.1-3.0 mg/kg groups, normalized peripheral clonal expansion was found to be among the lowest, especially among CD8+ T cells. Antigen specificity was not determined for the clonally expanded peripheral T cells. Low levels of normalized T-cell clonal expansion were also seen in some patients who did not respond. After ivuxolimab, more expanded clones were found on average in CD8+ T cells than in CD4+ T cells. At doses from 0.1 to 3.0 mg/kg, clonal expansion was seen in both CD4+ and CD8+ blood T cells between baseline and week 6.

Patients with a history of autoimmune disease or receiving systemic immunosuppression were excluded from the trial. In every dose cohort, peripheral blood was drawn for TCR sequencing at baseline, cycle 4 day 1, and cycle 7 day 1. Samples were obtained from an open-label, multicenter, first-in-human phase I dose-escalation trial of ivuxolimab. Adults with locally advanced or metastatic head and neck squamous cell, hepatocellular, melanoma or renal cell carcinoma were enrolled in the trial. Before TCR sequencing, CD4+ T cells and CD8+ T cells were sorted from peripheral blood as separate populations. Genomic DNA was extracted from sorted cells for sequencing of the TCRbeta CDR3 region. TCRbeta CDR3 regions were sequenced using the immunoSEQ Assay. The clones in this table, taken by TCRdb from immuneACCESS, are in-frame only. Not every clone is retained; where verified, under half of the shortfall comes from an unresolved V gene, and the cause of the rest is unknown. Counted in this sample were around 26,000 clones; over 85% of them appeared once. The ten largest clonotypes hold 15% to 20% of the sample.

V was cut back by 0 bases and J by 6 bases, leaving a gap of 13 bases between them. The CDR3 runs 15 amino acids, cysteine and phenylalanine included. Only the CDR3 region is kept as DNA, spanning 45 bases read in frame from base 1. CDR1 and CDR2 are read off the germline V gene as MNHEY and SVGAGI. The V and J segments used are TRBV6-5 and TRBJ2-3, with the D gene call left open. The receptor was derived from an adult with an advanced solid tumor such as melanoma, head and neck, liver or kidney cancer. The sample in question was CD4+ or CD8+ T cells sorted from blood, obtained in a trial of the OX40 agonist ivuxolimab. The bases read TGTGCCAGCAGTTACTCCTATCTGGTTGGGGATACGCAGTATTTT. The encoded protein is CASSYSYLVGDTQYF.